The rows below give T cell receptor beta chains drawn from one sample of a study of response to subunit inactivated influenza vaccine. MiXCR, run by TCRdb on the RT-PCR reads, gives a single entry per CDR3 protein. The sample contains roughly 710,000 distinct CDR3 sequences, around 15% of which appear only once. The sequences come from PBMCs from blood, collected 14 to 15 days before vaccination. The source is a man aged 45-65 years who received an inactivated influenza vaccine. Both conserved end residues are part of each CDR3. Fields, in order: V gene, D gene, J gene, CDR3 protein. D genes are given only for firm matches.

TRBV10-3	-	TRBJ2-2	CAIQRGNTGELFF
TRBV6-1	-	TRBJ1-1	CASSEMPGGNTEAFF
TRBV12-3/TRBV12-4	-	TRBJ2-3	CASSPPTGTDTQYF
TRBV2	-	TRBJ2-7	CASSKIYEQYF
TRBV10-3	TRBD1	TRBJ2-7	CAISPRTGYREQYF
TRBV20-1	-	TRBJ2-1	CSARPGSASSYNEQFF
TRBV12-3/TRBV12-4	-	TRBJ1-2	CASSSGYGYTF
TRBV18	-	TRBJ2-5	CASSPSLQETQYF
TRBV25-1	-	TRBJ1-1	CASSGFASRGVNTEAFF
TRBV7-7	-	TRBJ1-4	CASSLTSGTNEKLFF
TRBV7-9	-	TRBJ2-3	CASSPGIDTQYF
TRBV20-1	TRBD2	TRBJ2-1	CSARDFTSGDNEQFF
TRBV28	-	TRBJ2-7	CASSFRTETYEQYF
TRBV24-1	-	TRBJ2-1	CATSDLSGNEQFF
TRBV4-3	-	TRBJ1-4	CASSQGVQATNEKLFF
TRBV18	-	TRBJ2-3	CASSPIADTQYF
TRBV12-3/TRBV12-4	TRBD1	TRBJ1-5	CASTWTGGSNQPQHF
TRBV10-3	TRBD2	TRBJ2-3	CAISAGTSGITDTQYF
TRBV10-3	-	TRBJ1-1	CAISEGTGRNTEAFF
TRBV14	-	TRBJ2-1	CASSLLGGLRVPQIF
TRBV4-3	TRBD1	TRBJ2-2	CASSQPPGQGPGELFF
TRBV6-1	-	TRBJ2-3	CASSELGGTTDTQYF
TRBV18	-	TRBJ2-2	CASSPAQNTGELFF
TRBV5-1	-	TRBJ2-3	CASRKQDSRSDTQYF
TRBV5-1	-	TRBJ1-6	CASSLIQPTGTPLSPLHF
TRBV7-2	TRBD1	TRBJ1-1	CASRPPNTGDWVAFF
TRBV20-1	-	TRBJ2-7	CSASPRGRTQYEQYF
TRBV6-4	-	TRBJ2-1	CASSVLGGGINEQFF
TRBV7-9	-	TRBJ2-3	CASSPLGVRTDTQYF
TRBV5-1	TRBD1	TRBJ1-1	CASRGPGTGRNTEAFF
TRBV11-1	-	TRBJ2-2	CASSLESVNTGELFF
TRBV2	TRBD2	TRBJ2-1	CACCFGPVGGRIPYNEQFF
TRBV15	TRBD1	TRBJ2-7	CATSRETGGLDEQYF
TRBV4-2	TRBD2	TRBJ2-3	CASSQDPSGAVGTDTQYF